Sequencing of this T cell receptor (beta chain) was carried out in a study of spatial heterogeneity in lung cancer. General study results and limits: In tumors, expanded intratumoral alpha and beta TCR counts tracked mutation counts.

The time point here: sample taken at primary tumor resection. Trimming stripped 0 bases from V and 4 bases from J, with 12 bases between. The CDR3 loop spans 15 amino acids. CDR1 and CDR2 from the germline V gene are LGHDT and YNNKEL (reference sequence). This clonotype was seen at least ten times. What it binds is unknown. TCRdb recomputed calls from the 5' RACE reads with MiXCR, one row per CDR3 protein. The sample lists around 18,000 distinct CDR3 sequences, about 7% occurring once. This sequence was found in a female donor with early-stage non-small cell lung cancer. The starting material was lung tumor tissue, obtained at surgery. The gene calls are TRBV3-1 and TRBJ2-5, with D maybe TRBD2 (5 bases). The CDR3 DNA is TGTGCCAGCAGCCAAGATGCGGGCGAGGGAGAGACCCAGTACTTC. Encoded protein: CASSQDAGEGETQYF.